This T cell receptor beta chain derives from a study of tumor and adjacent non-tumor tissue in lung cancer. Overall study context: About 4.17 million productive TCRbeta reads were obtained per sample on average. Points from the study as a whole: Higher tumor TCR diversity was associated with shorter survival. Tumor tissue had significantly higher TCR diversity than normal lung. Normal lung showed higher cumulative top 100 clone frequency than tumor.

Per germline, CDR1 SGHAT and CDR2 FQDESV (reference sequence). V lost 9 bases, J lost 11 bases, and 20 bases lay in between. The CDR3 totals 14 residues. The template was RNA from unsorted bulk tissue. This non-tumor lung sample came from over 3 cm beyond the tumor edge. This clonotype was detected only a few times. Its antigen is still unknown. TCRbeta libraries were built with three rounds of nested PCR, modified from ARM-PCR. MiXCR, applied by TCRdb to the multiplex PCR reads, yields one record per CDR3 protein. The data contain 85,000 to 130,000 distinct CDR3 sequences, less than 75% of them seen just once; the ten biggest clones take up 15% to 20%.

This chain connects TRBV11-1 to TRBJ1-6, with unresolved D. The clonotype comes from a man aged 25 to 40 with non-small cell lung cancer. Specimen: distant non-tumor lung tissue. The CDR3 sequence: CARSADTYDPPLHF. CDR3 nucleotides: TGTGCCAGAAGCGCCGACACTTATGATCCACCCCTCCACTTT.